The rows below give T cell receptor beta chains drawn from one sample of a study of T cells in localized non-small cell lung cancer. The protocol was immunoSEQ multiplex PCR, while the TCRdb copy is restricted to in-frame clones and leaves out a portion. The table records around 140,000 clones, around 92% of them present only once. Sequenced material: peripheral blood, taken before any cancer treatment. The receptor set was obtained from a female donor at least 60 years old with stage I lung adenocarcinoma. Each CDR3 is given with its conserved first and last residue.

v_call	j_call	cdr3_aa
TRBV27	TRBJ2-7	CASRRTGPYEQYF
TRBV6-1	TRBJ2-7	CASSELAGSHEQYF
TRBV7-9	TRBJ2-2	CASSPESTGELFF
TRBV12-5	TRBJ2-2	CASGLMVGGRFTGELFF
TRBV18	TRBJ1-2	CASRPGPNYGYTF
TRBV30	TRBJ1-5	CAWSVGGEAPNQPQHF
TRBV12-5	TRBJ2-3	CASGQGLAGGILTDTQYF
TRBV9	TRBJ2-6	CASSESGANVLTF
TRBV7-2	TRBJ2-7	CASSFSGSYEQYF
TRBV10-3	TRBJ2-1	CAMGSTSYNEQFF
TRBV5-1	TRBJ2-5	CASAPGNQETQYF